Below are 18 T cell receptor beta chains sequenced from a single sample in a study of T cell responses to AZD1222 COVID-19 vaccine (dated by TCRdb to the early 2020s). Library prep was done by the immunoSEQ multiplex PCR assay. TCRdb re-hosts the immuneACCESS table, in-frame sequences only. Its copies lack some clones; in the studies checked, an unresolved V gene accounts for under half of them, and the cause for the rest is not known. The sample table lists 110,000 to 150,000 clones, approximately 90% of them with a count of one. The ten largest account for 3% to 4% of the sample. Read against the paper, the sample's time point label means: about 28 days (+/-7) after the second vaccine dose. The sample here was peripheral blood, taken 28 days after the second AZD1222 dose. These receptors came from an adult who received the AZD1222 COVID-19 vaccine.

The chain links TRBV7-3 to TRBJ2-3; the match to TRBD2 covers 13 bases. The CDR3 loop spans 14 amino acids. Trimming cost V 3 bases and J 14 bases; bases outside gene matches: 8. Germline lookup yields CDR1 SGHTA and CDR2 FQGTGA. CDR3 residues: CASSFRTSGGAPYF. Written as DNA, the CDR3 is TGTGCCAGCAGCTTTCGTACTAGCGGGGGGGCCCCGTATTTT.

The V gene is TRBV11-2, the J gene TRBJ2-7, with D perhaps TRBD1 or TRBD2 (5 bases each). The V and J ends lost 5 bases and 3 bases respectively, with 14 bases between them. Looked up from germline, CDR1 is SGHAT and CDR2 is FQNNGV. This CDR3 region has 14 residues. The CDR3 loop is CASSPNARGYEQYF. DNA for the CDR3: TGTGCCAGCAGCCCAAACGCGAGGGGCTACGAGCAGTACTTC.

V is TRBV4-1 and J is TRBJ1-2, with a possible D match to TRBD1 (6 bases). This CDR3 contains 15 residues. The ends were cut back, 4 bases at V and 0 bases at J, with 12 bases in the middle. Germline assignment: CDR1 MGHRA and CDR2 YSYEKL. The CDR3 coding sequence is TGCGCCAGCAGCCGGGCCGGGACAACTAACTATGGCTACACCTTC. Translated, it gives CASSRAGTTNYGYTF.

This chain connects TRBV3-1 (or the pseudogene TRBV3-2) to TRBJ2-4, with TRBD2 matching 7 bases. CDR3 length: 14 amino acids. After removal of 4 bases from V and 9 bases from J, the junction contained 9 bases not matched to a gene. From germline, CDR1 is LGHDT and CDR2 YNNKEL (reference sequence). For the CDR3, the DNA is TGTGCCAGCAGCCCCGGGGGGAGCCGCGGCATTCAGTACTTC. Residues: CASSPGGSRGIQYF.

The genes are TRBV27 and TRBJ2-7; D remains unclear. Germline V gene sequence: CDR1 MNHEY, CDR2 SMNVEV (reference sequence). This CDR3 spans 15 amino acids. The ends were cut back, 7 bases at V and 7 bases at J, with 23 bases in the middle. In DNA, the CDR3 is TGTGCCAGCACTCTTTCGTGGGCCCCGGATGAGGAGCAGTACTTC. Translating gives CASTLSWAPDEEQYF.

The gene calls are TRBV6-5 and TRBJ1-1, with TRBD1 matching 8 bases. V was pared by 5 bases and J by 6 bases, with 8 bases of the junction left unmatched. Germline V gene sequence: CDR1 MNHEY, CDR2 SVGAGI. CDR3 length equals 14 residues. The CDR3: CASSRQGSSAEAFF. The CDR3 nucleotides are TGTGCCAGCAGTCGACAGGGGAGTAGCGCTGAAGCTTTCTTT.

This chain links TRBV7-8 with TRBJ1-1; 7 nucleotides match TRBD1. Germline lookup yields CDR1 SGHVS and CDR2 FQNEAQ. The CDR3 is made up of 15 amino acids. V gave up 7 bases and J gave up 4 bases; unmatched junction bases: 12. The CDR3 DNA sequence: TGTGCCAGCAACCGACAGGGCGAATTTAGCACTGAAGCTTTCTTT. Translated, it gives CASNRQGEFSTEAFF.

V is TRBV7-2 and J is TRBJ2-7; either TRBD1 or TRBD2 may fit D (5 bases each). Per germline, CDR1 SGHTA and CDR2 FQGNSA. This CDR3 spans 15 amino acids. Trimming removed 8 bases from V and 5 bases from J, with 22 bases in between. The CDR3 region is CASSQTFEGRNEQYF. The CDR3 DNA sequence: TGTGCCAGCTCCCAGACTTTCGAGGGGCGGAACGAGCAGTACTTC.

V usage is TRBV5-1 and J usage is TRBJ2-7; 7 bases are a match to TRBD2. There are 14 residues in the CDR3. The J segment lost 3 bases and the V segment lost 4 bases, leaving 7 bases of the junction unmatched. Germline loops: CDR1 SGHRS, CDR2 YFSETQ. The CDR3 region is CASSRSSGGYEQYF. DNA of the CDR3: TGCGCCAGCAGCCGTTCTAGCGGCGGCTACGAGCAGTACTTC.

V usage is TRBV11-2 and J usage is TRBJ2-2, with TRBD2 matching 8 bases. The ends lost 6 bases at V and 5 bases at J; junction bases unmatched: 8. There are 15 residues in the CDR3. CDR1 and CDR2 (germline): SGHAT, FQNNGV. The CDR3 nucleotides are TGTGCCAGCAGGAGGGGGAGCGGGGGAACCGGGGAGCTGTTTTTT. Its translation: CASRRGSGGTGELFF.

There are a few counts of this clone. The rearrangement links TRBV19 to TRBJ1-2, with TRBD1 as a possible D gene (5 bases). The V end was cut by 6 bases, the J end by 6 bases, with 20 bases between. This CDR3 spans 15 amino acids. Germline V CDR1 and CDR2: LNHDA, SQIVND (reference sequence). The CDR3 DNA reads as TGTGCCAGTAGACTGACAGATTACCAGAGCGATGGCTACACCTTC. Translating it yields CASRLTDYQSDGYTF. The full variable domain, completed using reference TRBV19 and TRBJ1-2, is DGGITQSPKYLFRKEGQNVTLSCEQNLNHDAMYWYRQDPGQGLRLIYYSQIVNDFQKGDIAEGYSVSREKKESFPLTVTSAQKNPTAFYLCASRLTDYQSDGYTFGSGTRLTVV.

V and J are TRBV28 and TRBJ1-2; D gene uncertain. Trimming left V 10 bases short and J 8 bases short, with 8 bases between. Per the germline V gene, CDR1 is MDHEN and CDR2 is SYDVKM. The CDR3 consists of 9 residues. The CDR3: CAIGAGYTF. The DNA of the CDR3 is TGTGCCATTGGTGCGGGCTACACCTTC.

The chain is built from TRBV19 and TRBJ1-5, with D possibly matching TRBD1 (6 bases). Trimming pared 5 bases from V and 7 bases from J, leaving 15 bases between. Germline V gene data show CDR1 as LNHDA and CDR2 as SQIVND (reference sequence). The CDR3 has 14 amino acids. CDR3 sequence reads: CASSPTGLGQPQHF. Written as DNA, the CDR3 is TGTGCCAGTAGTCCCACAGGGTTAGGGCAGCCCCAGCATTTT.

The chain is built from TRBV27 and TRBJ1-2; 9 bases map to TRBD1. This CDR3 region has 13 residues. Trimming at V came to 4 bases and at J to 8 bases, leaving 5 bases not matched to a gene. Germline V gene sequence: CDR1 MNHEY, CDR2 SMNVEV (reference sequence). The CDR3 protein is CASSSGTGKGYTF. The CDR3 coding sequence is TGTGCCAGCAGTTCCGGGACAGGGAAGGGCTACACCTTC.

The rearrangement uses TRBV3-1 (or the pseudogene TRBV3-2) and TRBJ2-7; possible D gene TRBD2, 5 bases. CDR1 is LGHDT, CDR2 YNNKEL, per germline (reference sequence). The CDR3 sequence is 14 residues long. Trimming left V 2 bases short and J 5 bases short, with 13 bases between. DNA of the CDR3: TGTGCCAGCAGCCAACTAGGAGGTGGGGACGAGCAGTACTTC. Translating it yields CASSQLGGGDEQYF.

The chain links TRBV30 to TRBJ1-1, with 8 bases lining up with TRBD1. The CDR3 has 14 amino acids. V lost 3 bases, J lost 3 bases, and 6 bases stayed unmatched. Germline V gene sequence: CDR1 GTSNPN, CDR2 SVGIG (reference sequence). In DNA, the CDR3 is TGTGCCTGGAGACAAACAGGGGGGGACACTGAAGCTTTCTTT. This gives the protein CAWRQTGGDTEAFF.

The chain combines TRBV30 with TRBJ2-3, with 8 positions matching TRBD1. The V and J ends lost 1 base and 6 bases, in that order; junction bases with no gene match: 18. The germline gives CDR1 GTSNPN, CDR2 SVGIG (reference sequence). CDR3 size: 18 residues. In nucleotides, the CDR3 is TGTGCCTGGAGTGGCGGTTCCGGGACAGGCGTATCACTGGATACGCAGTATTTT. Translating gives CAWSGGSGTGVSLDTQYF. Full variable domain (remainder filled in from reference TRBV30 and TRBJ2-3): SQTIHQWPATLVQPVGSPLSLECTVEGTSNPNLYWYRQAAGRGLQLLFYSVGIGQISSEVPQNLSASRPQDRQFILSSKKLLLSDSGFYLCAWSGGSGTGVSLDTQYFGPGTRLTVL.

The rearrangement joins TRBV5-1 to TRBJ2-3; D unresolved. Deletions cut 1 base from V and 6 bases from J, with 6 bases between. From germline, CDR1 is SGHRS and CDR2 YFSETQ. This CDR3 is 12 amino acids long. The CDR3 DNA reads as TGCGCCAGCAGCTTGCGGGCTGATACGCAGTATTTT. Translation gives CASSLRADTQYF.